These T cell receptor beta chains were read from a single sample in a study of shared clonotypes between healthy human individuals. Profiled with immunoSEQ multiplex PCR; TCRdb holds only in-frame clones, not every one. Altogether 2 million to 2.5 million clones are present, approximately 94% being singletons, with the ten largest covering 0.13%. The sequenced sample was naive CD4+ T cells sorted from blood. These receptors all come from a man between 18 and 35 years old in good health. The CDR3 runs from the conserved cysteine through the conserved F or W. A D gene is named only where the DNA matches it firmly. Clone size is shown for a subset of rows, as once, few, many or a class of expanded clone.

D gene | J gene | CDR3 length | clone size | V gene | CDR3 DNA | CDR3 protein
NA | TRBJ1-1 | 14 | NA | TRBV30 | TGTGCCTGGAGTAGGGGGGGGCCGGGCACTGAAGCTTTCTTT | CAWSRGGPGTEAFF
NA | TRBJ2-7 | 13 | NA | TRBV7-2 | TGTGCCAGCAGCTTATCCCCCCAATACGAGCAGTACTTC | CASSLSPQYEQYF
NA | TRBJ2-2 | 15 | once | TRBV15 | TGTGCCACCAGCAGAGATTTGATGGGGATCGGGGAGCTGTTTTTT | CATSRDLMGIGELFF
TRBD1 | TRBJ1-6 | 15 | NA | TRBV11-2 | TGTGCCAGCAGCTCGGGACAGGGGTATAATTCACCCCTCCACTTT | CASSSGQGYNSPLHF
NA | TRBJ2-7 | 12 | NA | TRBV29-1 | TGCAGCGTGGGATGGACTGGCTACGAGCAGTACTTC | CSVGWTGYEQYF
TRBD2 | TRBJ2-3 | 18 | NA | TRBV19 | TGTGCCAGTAGTAGGGCCGGGACTAGCGGGCTAAGCACAGATACGCAGTATTTT | CASSRAGTSGLSTDTQYF
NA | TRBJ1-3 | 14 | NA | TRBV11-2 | TGTGCCAGCAGCTTATTGGGCAGTGGAAACACCATATATTTT | CASSLLGSGNTIYF
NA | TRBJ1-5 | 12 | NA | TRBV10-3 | TGTGCCATCAGTGAGGGGGATCAGCCCCAGCATTTT | CAISEGDQPQHF
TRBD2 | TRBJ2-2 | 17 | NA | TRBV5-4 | TGTGCCAGCAGCCCAACTCCTGGCGGGAGCGTCGCCGGGGAGCTGTTTTTT | CASSPTPGGSVAGELFF
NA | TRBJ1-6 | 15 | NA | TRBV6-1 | TGTGCCAGCAGTGCGGGGGGTTCCTATAATTCACCCCTCCACTTT | CASSAGGSYNSPLHF
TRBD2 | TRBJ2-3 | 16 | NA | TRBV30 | TGTGCCTGGAGTCTACTAGCGGGGGGGCTCACAGATACGCAGTATTTT | CAWSLLAGGLTDTQYF
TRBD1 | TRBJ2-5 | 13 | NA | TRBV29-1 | TGCAGCGTCGGGACAGGGGGATGGGAGACCCAGTACTTC | CSVGTGGWETQYF
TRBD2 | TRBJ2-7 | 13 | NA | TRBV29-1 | TGCAGCGTTGCGCTAGCGGGCAACTACGAGCAGTACTTC | CSVALAGNYEQYF
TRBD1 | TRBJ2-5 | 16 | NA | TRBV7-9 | TGTGCCAGCAGCTTCGAGAGCAGGGGGCGCGGGGAGACCCAGTACTTC | CASSFESRGRGETQYF
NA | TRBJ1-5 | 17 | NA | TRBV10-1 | TGCGCCAGCAGAGACAGGCGGTCCCCTTATAGCAATCAGCCCCAGCATTTT | CASRDRRSPYSNQPQHF
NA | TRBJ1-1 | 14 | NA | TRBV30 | TGTGCCTGGAGTCGAGGCAGCCTGAACACTGAAGCTTTCTTT | CAWSRGSLNTEAFF
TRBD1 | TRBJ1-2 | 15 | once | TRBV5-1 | TGCGCCAGCAGCACGACAGGACAGGGGAGAGATGGCTACACCTTC | CASSTTGQGRDGYTF
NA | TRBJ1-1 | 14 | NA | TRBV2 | TGTGCCAGCAGACCCTCAGGGGTTGGCACTGAAGCTTTCTTT | CASRPSGVGTEAFF
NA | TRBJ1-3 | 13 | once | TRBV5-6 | TGTGCCAGCAGCTTGGGTAACGGAAACACCATATATTTT | CASSLGNGNTIYF
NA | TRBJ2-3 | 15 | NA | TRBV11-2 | TGTGCCAGCAGCTTAGTAGGGGGACGCACAGATACGCAGTATTTT | CASSLVGGRTDTQYF
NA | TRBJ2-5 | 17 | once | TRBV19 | TGTGCCAGTAGTATAGGCGCAGGGTTTACCAACCAAGAGACCCAGTACTTC | CASSIGAGFTNQETQYF
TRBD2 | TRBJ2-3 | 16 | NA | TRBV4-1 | TGCGCCAGCAGCCTTGGGACTAGCGGGGTTACAGATACGCAGTATTTT | CASSLGTSGVTDTQYF
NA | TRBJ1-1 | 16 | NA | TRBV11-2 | TGTGCCAGCAGCTCCCCTAGGGGGGCGGCAGGGCCTAAAGCTTTCTTT | CASSSPRGAAGPKAFF
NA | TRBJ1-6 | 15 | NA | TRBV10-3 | TGTGCCATCGGCGGTCTTGGGCAGGGAGGCTCACCCCTCCACTTT | CAIGGLGQGGSPLHF
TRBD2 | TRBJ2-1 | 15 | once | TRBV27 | TGTGCCAGCAGCTACGGGACTAGCGGGACAGGTGAGCAGTTCTTC | CASSYGTSGTGEQFF
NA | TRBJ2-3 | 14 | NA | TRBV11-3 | TGTGCCAGCAGCTGGGGGCTAGTCGGAGATACGCAGTATTTT | CASSWGLVGDTQYF
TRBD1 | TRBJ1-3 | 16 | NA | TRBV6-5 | TGTGCCAGCAGTTCAGGGGGCGCCGGCTCTGGAAACACCATATATTTT | CASSSGGAGSGNTIYF
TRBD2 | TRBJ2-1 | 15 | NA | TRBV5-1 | TGCGCCAGCAGCCCCGGACTAGCGGAAAAGAATGAGCAGTTCTTC | CASSPGLAEKNEQFF
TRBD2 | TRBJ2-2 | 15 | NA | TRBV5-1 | TGCGCCAGCAGCCTCGGGACTACCAACCTCGGGGAGCTGTTTTTT | CASSLGTTNLGELFF
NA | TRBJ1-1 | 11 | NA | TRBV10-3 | TGTGCCACCCAGGGTAACACTGAAGCTTTCTTT | CATQGNTEAFF
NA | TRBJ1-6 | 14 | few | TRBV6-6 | TGTGCCAGCAGCCTACAGACTGGGGATTCACCCCTCCACTTT | CASSLQTGDSPLHF
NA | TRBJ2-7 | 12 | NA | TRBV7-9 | TGTGCCAGCAGCTCAGTAATTGGCGAGCAGTACTTC | CASSSVIGEQYF
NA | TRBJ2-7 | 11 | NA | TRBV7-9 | TGTGCCAGCAGCCATCCCTTCGAGCAGTACTTC | CASSHPFEQYF
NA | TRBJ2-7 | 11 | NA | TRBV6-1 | TGTGCCAGCAGCCCCCCCGGGCTATGGTACTTC | CASSPPGLWYF
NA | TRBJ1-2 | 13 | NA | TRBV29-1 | TGCAGCGTCCATACCGGGGGAGCGGGTGGCTACACCTTC | CSVHTGGAGGYTF
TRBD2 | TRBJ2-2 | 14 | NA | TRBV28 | TGTGCCAGCAGTCTTACTAGCGGGGCCGGGGAGCTGTTTTTT | CASSLTSGAGELFF
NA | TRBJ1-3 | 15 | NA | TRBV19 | TGTGCCAGTAGTACCCGGGCCTACTCTGGAAACACCATATATTTT | CASSTRAYSGNTIYF
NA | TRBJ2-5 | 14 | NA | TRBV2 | TGTGCCAGCAGAAATCGTTTTGGGGGAGAGACCCAGTACTTC | CASRNRFGGETQYF
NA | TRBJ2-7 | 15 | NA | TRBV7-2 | TGTGCCAGCAGCTTAGTTGGGGGGGCCACGTACGAGCAGTACTTC | CASSLVGGATYEQYF
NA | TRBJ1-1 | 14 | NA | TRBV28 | TGTGCCAGCAGCTCCTGGGCTGCCCCGACTGAAGCTTTCTTT | CASSSWAAPTEAFF
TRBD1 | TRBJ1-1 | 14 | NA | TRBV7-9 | TGTGCCAGCAGCCCGGGACAGGGGTTCACTGAAGCTTTCTTT | CASSPGQGFTEAFF
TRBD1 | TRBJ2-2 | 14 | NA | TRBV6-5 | TGTGCCAGCAGTCACAGGGGGCTCACCGGGGAGCTGTTTTTT | CASSHRGLTGELFF
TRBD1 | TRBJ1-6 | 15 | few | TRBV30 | TGTGCCTGCAAGCCGGCCGGACAGGGACATTCACCCCTCCACTTT | CACKPAGQGHSPLHF
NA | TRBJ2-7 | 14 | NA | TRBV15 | TGTGCCACCAGCAGAGGGGGCGGTTCCTACGAGCAGTACTTC | CATSRGGGSYEQYF
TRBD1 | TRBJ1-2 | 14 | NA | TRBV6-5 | TGTGCCAGCACACGGGACAGGCGATCCTATGGCTACACCTTC | CASTRDRRSYGYTF
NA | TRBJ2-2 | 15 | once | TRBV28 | TGTGCCAGCAGTTCCCGGCTAGGGCTCGGCGGGGAGCTGTTTTTT | CASSSRLGLGGELFF
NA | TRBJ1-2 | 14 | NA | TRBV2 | TGTGCCAGCAGTGCCCGGGGGCTCGCCTATGGCTACACCTTC | CASSARGLAYGYTF
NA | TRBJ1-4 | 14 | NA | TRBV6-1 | TGTGCCAGCAGTGAGAGGGGGGCGCGAGAAAAACTGTTTTTT | CASSERGAREKLFF
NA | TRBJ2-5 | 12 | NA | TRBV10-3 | TGTGCCATCAGTGAGCCCGCCGAGACCCAGTACTTC | CAISEPAETQYF
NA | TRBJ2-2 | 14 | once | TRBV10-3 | TGTGCCATCAGTGGGGGAACTAACACCGGGGAGCTGTTTTTT | CAISGGTNTGELFF
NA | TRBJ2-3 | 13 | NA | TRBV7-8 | TGTGCCAGCAGCTTAGCGGCGCGGGGTACGCAGTATTTT | CASSLAARGTQYF
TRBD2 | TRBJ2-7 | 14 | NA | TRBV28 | TGTGCCAGCAGTACTAGCGGGGGGGCCTACGAGCAGTACTTC | CASSTSGGAYEQYF
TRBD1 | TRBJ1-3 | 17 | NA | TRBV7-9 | TGTGCCAGCAGCCAATCCTCCCAGGGGGCAACTGGAAACACCATATATTTT | CASSQSSQGATGNTIYF
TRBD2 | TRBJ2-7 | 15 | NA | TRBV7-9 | TGTGCCAGCAGCTTTGTACTAGCGGGCTCGGGGGAGCAGTACTTC | CASSFVLAGSGEQYF
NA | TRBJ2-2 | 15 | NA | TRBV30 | TGTGCCTGGAGTACCGGGGCGTTTAGCACCGGGGAGCTGTTTTTT | CAWSTGAFSTGELFF
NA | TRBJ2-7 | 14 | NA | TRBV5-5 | TGTGCCAGCAGCGTTTCCGGGACCTCCTACGAGCAGTACTTC | CASSVSGTSYEQYF
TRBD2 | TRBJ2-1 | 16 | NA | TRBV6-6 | TGTGCCAGCATCCCAAACATTCTAGCGGGAGACAATGAGCAGTTCTTC | CASIPNILAGDNEQFF
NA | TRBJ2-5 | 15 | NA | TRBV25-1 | TGTGCCAGCAGTGAATCCAGGCATATGGGTGAGACCCAGTACTTC | CASSESRHMGETQYF
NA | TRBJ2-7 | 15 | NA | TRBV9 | TGTGCCAGCAGCGTAGCGGACGGACGCTCCTACGAGCAGTACTTC | CASSVADGRSYEQYF